The T cell receptor (beta chain) described here comes from a study of blood T cell repertoires in COVID-19. Overall study context: From T cells, B-cell-depleted T cells, or PBMCs came the material, which was cDNA or gDNA.

Sequenced by immunoSEQ multiplex PCR; TCRdb stores in-frame clones only, minus some. The sample includes roughly 330,000 clones, around 80% of them seen just once. CDR1 SNHLY and CDR2 FYNNEI come from the germline V gene. V was shortened by 8 bases and J by 6 bases, with 19 bases between the two germline ends. The CDR3 sequence is 14 residues long. The receptor comes from a woman aged 45-59 years with acute or convalescent COVID-19. The sample taken for sequencing was peripheral blood. The chain has TRBV2 and TRBJ1-1; TRBD1 is a possible D gene (6 bases). Written as DNA, the CDR3 is TGTGCCAGCCGCGAAACGGGGCAGGGGCCTGAAGCTTTCTTT. The encoded protein is CASRETGQGPEAFF.